This TCR beta chain was captured by sequencing in a study of blood T cell repertoires in COVID-19. Overall study context: Sample material is recorded as cDNA or gDNA derived from T cells, B-cell-depleted T cells, or PBMCs.

Cohorts were determined from participant-reported clinical history. Using immunoSEQ multiplex PCR, the repertoire was profiled, and TCRdb retains in-frame clones only, with some absent. The data hold about 400,000 clones, with 88% observed a single time. Germline CDR1 is SEHNR and CDR2 is FQNEAQ (reference sequence). The CDR3 has 13 amino acids. V lost 6 bases and J lost 5, with 11 bases in between. This receptor was obtained from a woman between 35 and 50 years old with acute COVID-19. V gene TRBV7-9 combines with J gene TRBJ2-1, with D possibly matching TRBD1 (5 bases). The sample comprised PBMCs or T cells enriched from blood (not recorded which). Written as DNA, the CDR3 is TGTGCCAGCAGGCCATCAGGGAACAATGAGCAGTTCTTC. This sequence encodes CASRPSGNNEQFF. Full variable domain (missing parts from reference TRBV7-9 and TRBJ2-1): DTGVSQNPRHKITKRGQNVTFRCDPISEHNRLYWYRQTLGQGPEFLTYFQNEAQLEKSRLLSDRFSAERPKGSFSTLEIQRTEQGDSAMYLCASRPSGNNEQFFGPGTRLTVL.